This T cell receptor (beta chain) was sequenced in a study of identical twins. Study observations and caveats: There were fewer insertions in abundant cord blood beta clonotypes, but memory repertoires showed no such pattern. Conclusions were drawn cross-sectionally by statistical analysis, without following the same donors.

The CDR3 consists of 15 residues. V was clipped by 7 bases and J by 1 base; unmatched bases: 7. From germline, CDR1 is SGHTA and CDR2 FQGTGA. TCRdb analysed the 5' RACE reads with MiXCR anew, one entry per CDR3 protein. This table has fewer than 900,000 distinct CDR3 sequences, 21% appearing once. Notes on this clonotype: Its antigen is currently unknown.

These data are also associated with another study on T cells expressing NK-cell markers. From that second work: Each TCR beta repertoire originated in sorted T cells that were CD3+CD56+NKG2C+, CD3+CD56+NKG2C- or CD3+CD56-NKG2C+. A range of roughly 1.0-8% of CD8+ T cells consisted of dominant NKG2C+ clonotypes in several donors.

The gene calls are TRBV7-3 and TRBJ2-1; 7 bases fit TRBD2. This sequence originates from a woman under 30 in good health. Sequenced: PBMCs. The chain's CDR3 is CASKGSGLSYNEQFF. CDR3 nucleotide sequence: TGTGCCAGCAAGGGTAGCGGGTTATCCTACAATGAGCAGTTCTTC.